This T cell receptor beta chain was sequenced in a study of PD-L1 blockade in urothelial cancer. Looking at the study overall: Peripheral blood specimens exhibited a median yield of roughly 140,000 T cells.

The study's findings and limits: Tumor-associated clones in blood expanded more at 3 weeks in durable-benefit patients.

This CDR3 spans 13 amino acids. Trimming at V came to 4 bases and at J to 15 bases, leaving 11 bases not matched to a gene. Germline CDR1 and CDR2: SGHVS and FNYEAQ. The time point was: peripheral blood 6 weeks after treatment start. Each patient supplied 1 to 8 pretreatment and on-treatment samples. Worth noting for this clone: Its antigen is unknown.

Sequenced by immunoSEQ multiplex PCR; TCRdb stores in-frame clones only, minus some. This sample carries about 43,000 clones, roughly 85% of them seen once, and the ten largest clones take more than 12%. The source is a man aged 60 to 69 with urothelial cancer. This specimen consisted of PBMCs, obtained around atezolizumab (anti-PD-L1) treatment. The chain links TRBV7-6 to TRBJ2-1, with 8 bases matching TRBD1. CDR3 bases: TGTGCCAGCAGCTCAAGAGGACAGGGAATTTTGTTCTTC. It specifies CASSSRGQGILFF.